This T cell receptor beta chain was captured by sequencing in a study of T cell repertoires in cytomegalovirus infection. As for the study in general: Well-studied HLA-B-restricted epitopes and recently identified HLA-C-restricted epitopes of CMV were both used in the study. Public TCR beta signatures indicated both CMV infection and matching HLA type.

Study outcomes and limitations: Cumulated frequencies of public TCR beta families served to identify carriers of CMV plus the relevant HLA.

On this clonotype itself: Its specificity is not known.

TCRdb reprocessed the reads via MiXCR and lists one record per CDR3 protein. Among about 700,000 distinct CDR3 sequences listed, roughly 30% were seen once. V was shortened by 2 bases and J by 0 bases, with 18 bases between the two germline ends. In germline, CDR1 is SNHLY, CDR2 FYNNEI. CDR3 length equals 18 residues. The origin of this receptor is a human donor in good health (CMV status not recorded). Some clones in this sample may be carry-over from other donors' samples. The specimen was cultured PBMCs, collected from culture after CMV antigen stimulation. The chain carries TRBV2 and TRBJ2-3; D not resolved. CDR3 nucleotides: TGTGCCAGCAGTGAACCTGATCGACACGCTACTAGCACAGATACGCAGTATTTT. Residues: CASSEPDRHATSTDTQYF.